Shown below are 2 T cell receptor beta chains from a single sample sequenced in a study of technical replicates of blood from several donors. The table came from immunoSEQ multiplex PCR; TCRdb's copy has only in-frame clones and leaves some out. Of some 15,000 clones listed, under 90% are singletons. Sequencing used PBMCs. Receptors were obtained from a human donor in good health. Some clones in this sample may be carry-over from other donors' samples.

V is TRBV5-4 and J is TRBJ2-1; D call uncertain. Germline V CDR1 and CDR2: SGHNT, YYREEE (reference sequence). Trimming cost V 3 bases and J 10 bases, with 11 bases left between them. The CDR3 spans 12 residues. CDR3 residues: CASSSITTEQFF. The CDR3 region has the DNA TGTGCCAGCAGCTCAATAACGACAGAGCAGTTCTTC.

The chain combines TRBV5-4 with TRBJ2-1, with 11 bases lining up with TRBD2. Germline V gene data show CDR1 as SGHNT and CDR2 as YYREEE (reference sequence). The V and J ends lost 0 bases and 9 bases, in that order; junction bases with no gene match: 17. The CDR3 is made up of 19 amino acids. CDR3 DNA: TGTGCCAGCAGCTTGGGGGGCTGGGTAGGTAGCGGGAGGGCTAGTGAGCAGTTCTTC. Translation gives CASSLGGWVGSGRASEQFF.